One sample yielded the 29 T cell receptor beta chains listed below, sequenced in a study of blood T cells in healthy people across ages. Then a second PCR, running about 6 to 11 cycles, was carried out with a sample-barcoded 5' primer and a J-beta primer mix. TCRdb re-called the 5' RACE reads through MiXCR, storing one row per CDR3 protein. The sample lists approximately 1.5 million distinct CDR3 sequences; about 45% were seen once. The sample was blood. These receptors were obtained from a young woman in good health.

A few counts support this clonotype. The rearrangement uses TRBV28 and TRBJ2-1, with D possibly TRBD2 on 5 matching bases. The V end was cut by 3 bases, the J end by 9 bases, with 12 bases between. Germline V gives CDR1 MDHEN, CDR2 SYDVKM. This CDR3 has 13 residues. This chain's CDR3 is CASSLGDSSEQFF. For the CDR3, the DNA is TGTGCCAGCAGTTTGGGAGACTCGAGTGAGCAGTTCTTC.

This clonotype turned up a few times. The chain uses TRBV29-1 and TRBJ2-1; D uncertain. This CDR3 is built from 11 residues. Germline CDR1 and CDR2: SQVTM and ANQGSEA. V lost 7 bases and J 10 bases, leaving 14 bases between the germline ends. The CDR3 reads CSGNLVGEQFF. CDR3 bases: TGCAGCGGTAACCTGGTGGGAGAGCAGTTCTTC.

With respect to this clonotype: Just one base apart from a much larger clone, this may be a read error. The gene calls are TRBV5-1 and TRBJ2-5; a weak D match, TRBD2 (7 bases). TRBJ2-7 explains the end of the DNA better; the J call may be wrong. The germline gives CDR1 SGHRS, CDR2 YFSETQ. The CDR3 is 14 amino acids. For the CDR3, the DNA is TGCGCCAGCAGCCCCCATCGGGGGGCCCACGAGCAGTACTTC. Amino acid sequence: CASSPHRGAHEQYF.

The rearrangement links TRBV3-1 to TRBJ2-3; 10 bases map to TRBD2. After removal of 1 base from V and 2 bases from J, the junction contained 9 bases not matched to a gene. There are 18 residues in the CDR3. CDR1 LGHDT and CDR2 YNNKEL come from the germline V gene (reference sequence). DNA for the CDR3: TGTGCCAGCAGCCAAGGCGGGGGGCTAGCGGGAGCCACAGATACGCAGTATTTT. Translation: CASSQGGGLAGATDTQYF.

This rearrangement joins TRBV5-1 to TRBJ2-3; possible D gene TRBD1, 6 bases. Germline V lookup: CDR1 SGHRS, CDR2 YFSETQ. CDR3 length: 15 residues. Trimming stripped 4 bases from V and 2 bases from J, with 14 bases between. The CDR3 loop is CASSAYRADTDTQYF. The CDR3 DNA sequence: TGCGCCAGCAGCGCTTACAGGGCGGACACAGATACGCAGTATTTT.

The V gene is TRBV27, the J gene TRBJ2-7; 9 bases line up with TRBD1. The CDR3 extends over 17 amino acids. Trimming at V came to 8 bases and at J to 4 bases, leaving 18 bases not matched to a gene. The germline V gene has CDR1 MNHEY and CDR2 SMNVEV (reference sequence). The CDR3 DNA reads TGTGCCAGCCGTCCGGGACAGGGTAGGGAGGTGGTATACGAGCAGTACTTC. Translating gives CASRPGQGREVVYEQYF.

The chain is built from TRBV12-3 or TRBV12-4 and TRBJ2-7; possibly TRBD1 for D (6 bases). The CDR3 has 16 amino acids. Trimming took 2 bases from V and 2 from J, leaving 16 bases between them. CDR3 in DNA: TGTGCCAGCAGTTTAAAAGGGGGAGTTTCCACCTACGAGCAGTACTTC. Protein sequence: CASSLKGGVSTYEQYF.

In its sample, this clonotype was seen many times. This chain links TRBV7-2 with TRBJ1-5; D remains unclear. Deletions cut 6 bases from V and 0 bases from J, with 9 bases between. Germline lookup yields CDR1 SGHTA and CDR2 FQGNSA. This CDR3 contains 14 residues. DNA of the CDR3: TGTGCCAGCAGTCTCGACTATAGCAATCAGCCCCAGCATTTT. Residues: CASSLDYSNQPQHF.

The chain couples TRBV5-5 to TRBJ2-5; 7 bases match TRBD1. Germline V gene data show CDR1 as SGHKS and CDR2 as YYEKEE (reference sequence). This CDR3 is built from 17 residues. J gave up 11 bases and V 0 bases, and 19 bases lay outside the gene matches. For the CDR3, the DNA is TGTGCCAGCAGCTTGGCTGAAGTGGGACAGCTTACCTCCGGGCAGTACTTC. It codes for CASSLAEVGQLTSGQYF.

This clonotype was detected only a few times. V and J are TRBV3-1 and TRBJ1-1, with TRBD1 as a possible D gene (5 bases). This CDR3 spans 14 amino acids. V was clipped by 1 base and J by 4 bases, with 10 bases between them. Germline lookup yields CDR1 LGHDT and CDR2 YNNKEL (reference sequence). The CDR3, as DNA: TGTGCCAGCAGCCAAGTCGAGGGGCGCACTGAAGCTTTCTTT. Translated: CASSQVEGRTEAFF.

About this clonotype: A much more abundant neighbour one base away suggests this may be a read error. This sequence joins TRBV29-1 and TRBJ2-7; maybe TRBD1 (5 bases). Per the germline V gene, CDR1 is SQVTM and CDR2 is ANQGSEA. The V end lost 6 bases, the J end lost 0 bases, and 15 bases lay between the germline ends. The CDR3 has 14 amino acids. The CDR3 DNA sequence: TGCAGCGTCACCAGGACACGGAACTCCTACGAGCAGTACTTC. It encodes CSVTRTRNSYEQYF.

This chain connects TRBV29-1 to TRBJ1-6; D is undetermined. The CDR3 covers 11 residues. V lost 4 bases to trimming and J lost 13 bases, with 11 bases between them. Germline V gene lookup returns CDR1 SQVTM and CDR2 ANQGSEA. The CDR3 sequence is CSVGGRGPLHF. DNA of the CDR3: TGCAGCGTTGGCGGCCGAGGGCCCCTCCACTTT.

The chain has TRBV3-1 and TRBJ2-1, with D perhaps TRBD1 (6 bases). Trimming pared 3 bases from V and 6 bases from J, leaving 15 bases between. The CDR3 spans 15 residues. Germline V CDR1 and CDR2: LGHDT, YNNKEL (reference sequence). Here the CDR3 reads CASSQALGQSNEQFF. The CDR3 nucleotides read TGTGCCAGCAGCCAGGCTCTTGGACAGTCCAATGAGCAGTTCTTC.

The rearrangement joins TRBV20-1 to TRBJ1-2; 8 nucleotides line up with TRBD1. V dropped 7 bases and J dropped 8; count of bases not matched to a gene: 12. The CDR3 is 13 amino acids. Germline V gene sequence: CDR1 DFQATT, CDR2 SNEGSKA (reference sequence). In DNA form, the CDR3 reads TGCAGTGTACAATACAGGGGGATTGAGGGCTACACCTTC. It encodes CSVQYRGIEGYTF.

This clonotype was picked up a small number of times. The CDR3 bases are TGTGCCAGCGCACCCGGGGGGGGCGGTTATCAGCCCCAGCATTTT. Translation: CASAPGGGGYQPQHF. V usage is TRBV6-2 or TRBV6-3 and J usage is TRBJ1-5; D possibly corresponds to TRBD1 (6 bases). Per germline, CDR1 MNHEY and CDR2 SVGEGT. CDR3 length: 15 residues. V was shortened by 8 bases and J by 5 bases, with 19 bases between the two germline ends.

This clonotype was recorded many times. This chain connects TRBV5-1 to TRBJ1-2; D ambiguous. The CDR3 is made up of 14 amino acids. Germline V gives CDR1 SGHRS, CDR2 YFSETQ. The V end was cut by 1 base, the J end by 8 bases, with 15 bases between. CDR3 sequence reads: CASSLLATSWGYTF. The CDR3 DNA is TGCGCCAGCAGCTTGTTAGCCACGAGTTGGGGCTACACCTTC.

CDR3 protein: CASSLVASGRIQYF. The CDR3 DNA follows: TGTGCCAGCAGTTTAGTTGCTAGTGGTCGAATTCAGTACTTC. V usage is TRBV12-3 or TRBV12-4 and J usage is TRBJ2-4, with no clear D. The CDR3 extends over 14 amino acids. Trimming took 1 base from V and 10 from J, leaving 14 bases between them.

Written as DNA, the CDR3 is TGTGCCAGCAGTCCCCGTTGGGGGTATGGAAACACCATATATTTT. Protein: CASSPRWGYGNTIYF. The rearrangement uses TRBV27 and TRBJ1-3, with a weak D call TRBD1 (5 bases). The V and J ends lost 5 bases and 3 bases respectively, with 14 bases between them. The length of the CDR3 is 15 residues. Looked up from germline, CDR1 is MNHEY and CDR2 is SMNVEV (reference sequence).

This clonotype was counted only a few times. The rearrangement links TRBV20-1 to TRBJ2-5; D may correspond to TRBD1 or TRBD2 (6 bases each). Germline CDR1 is DFQATT and CDR2 is SNEGSKA (reference sequence). The CDR3 has 13 amino acids. V lost 6 bases and J 1 base, leaving 12 bases between the germline ends. CDR3 residues: CSARRGAQETQYF. Written as DNA, the CDR3 is TGCAGTGCCCGGAGGGGGGCCCAAGAGACCCAGTACTTC.

The chain is built from TRBV5-1 and TRBJ2-5, with D possibly TRBD1 on 6 matching bases. CDR1 SGHRS and CDR2 YFSETQ come from the germline V gene. The CDR3 is 15 residues long. Trimming pared 3 bases from V and 11 bases from J, leaving 23 bases between. CDR3 residues: CASSSDRNSYNEQYF. The CDR3 nucleotides read TGCGCCAGCAGCTCCGACAGGAATTCCTACAATGAGCAGTACTTC.

The chain joins TRBV27 to TRBJ1-1, with TRBD1 matching over 11 bases. V gave up 6 bases and J gave up 2 bases; unmatched junction bases: 8. The CDR3 is 16 residues long. Per the germline V gene, CDR1 is MNHEY and CDR2 is SMNVEV (reference sequence). Here the CDR3 reads CASSRTRTGGNTEAFF. The CDR3 DNA reads TGTGCCAGCAGCCGAACCCGGACAGGGGGCAACACTGAAGCTTTCTTT.

This clonotype was detected only a few times. The chain uses TRBV7-2 and TRBJ2-1; the match to TRBD1 covers 8 bases. V dropped 8 bases and J dropped 4; count of bases not matched to a gene: 10. Looked up from germline, CDR1 is SGHTA and CDR2 is FQGNSA. CDR3 length: 15 amino acids. The CDR3 DNA is TGTGCCAGCTCTATCCGGGACAGGACTTACAATGAGCAGTTCTTC. Its protein is CASSIRDRTYNEQFF.

Points on this clonotype: Sequence at one end of the junction differs from germline and may be a read error. The chain couples TRBV12-3 or TRBV12-4 to TRBJ1-2; TRBD1 matches 8 bases. The CDR3 extends over 14 amino acids. This chain's CDR3 is CAGSSTGVVRGYTF. CDR3 nucleotides: TGTGCCGGCAGTTCGACAGGGGTAGTGCGCGGCTACACCTTC.

The chain uses TRBV20-1 and TRBJ2-7; 8 positions match TRBD2. Germline loops: CDR1 DFQATT, CDR2 SNEGSKA (reference sequence). CDR3 length: 14 amino acids. Trimming removed 5 bases from V and 3 bases from J; junction bases left unmatched: 9. Written as DNA, the CDR3 is TGCAGTGCTGCACTACTAGCGGCCAACTACGAGCAGTACTTC. This codes for CSAALLAANYEQYF.

This sequence joins TRBV13 and TRBJ2-3, with TRBD2 matching over 15 bases. CDR3 length equals 17 residues. The V gene end was trimmed by 7 bases and the J gene end by 3 bases; junction bases not matched to a gene: 8. Germline V gene lookup returns CDR1 PRHDT and CDR2 FYEKMQ (reference sequence). CDR3 nucleotide sequence: TGTGCCAGCAACTCCTCCGGGACTAGCGGGGGGACAGATACGCAGTATTTT. Residues: CASNSSGTSGGTDTQYF.

This clonotype was seen once. The V call is TRBV18, the J call TRBJ1-5, with D possibly being TRBD1 (5 bases). V lost 5 bases and J lost 9, with 17 bases in between. Germline V gives CDR1 KGHSH, CDR2 LQKENI. CDR3 length: 14 amino acids. CDR3 nucleotides: TGTGCCAGCTCAGTCAGCCGTGACAGCCGGCCCCAGCATTTT. It yields the protein CASSVSRDSRPQHF. The full variable domain, in which reference TRBV18 and TRBJ1-5 provide the parts outside the CDR3, is NAGVMQNPRHLVRRRGQEARLRCSPMKGHSHVYWYRQLPEEGLKFMVYLQKENIIDESGMPKERFSAEFPKEGPSILRIQQVVRGDSAAYFCASSVSRDSRPQHFGDGTRLSIL.

Here the CDR3 reads CASSPTRTSGRGNEQYF. Written as DNA, the CDR3 is TGCGCCAGCAGCCCAACCAGGACTAGCGGGAGAGGTAATGAGCAGTACTTC. This chain uses TRBV4-3 with TRBJ2-7; 13 positions match TRBD2. The junction had 13 bases not matched to a gene; V was cut back by 4 bases and J by 7 bases. There are 17 residues in the CDR3. Germline V lookup: CDR1 LGHNA, CDR2 YSLEER.

In this sample, this clonotype turned up many times. The gene calls are TRBV7-9 and TRBJ2-7; D unclear. Germline V gene lookup returns CDR1 SEHNR and CDR2 FQNEAQ (reference sequence). The CDR3 totals 14 residues. The V end lost 3 bases, the J end lost 0 bases, and 9 bases lay between the germline ends. CDR3: CASSLVRNSYEQYF. The CDR3 DNA reads as TGTGCCAGCAGCTTGGTCCGGAACTCCTACGAGCAGTACTTC.

V usage is TRBV20-1 and J usage is TRBJ2-5, with 11 bases fitting TRBD2. This CDR3 region has 12 residues. CDR1 and CDR2 (germline): DFQATT, SNEGSKA (reference sequence). Losses at the gene ends were 5 bases for V and 11 bases for J; bases not matched to a gene: 7. The CDR3 DNA sequence: TGCAGTGCTCTAGCGGGAGGAAATGAGCAGTACTTC. Its translation: CSALAGGNEQYF.